Presented here are 10 T cell receptor beta chains from one specimen sequenced in a study of response to subunit inactivated influenza vaccine listed by TCRdb under 2018. Library prep was done by RT-PCR. Sequenced on an Illumina HiSeq 2500. TCRdb ran its own pipeline on the public reads, namely fastp trimming at Q25 and MiXCR clone calling, and kept in-frame beta chains. Rows with one shared CDR3 protein collapse into an entry with the most common genes and DNA. Present in this sample are 600,000 to 850,000 distinct CDR3 sequences, around 13% of which were seen just once. The ten largest clones add up to approximately 7.6% of the sample. The input for sequencing was PBMCs from blood, taken around 15 days before vaccination. The receptors derive from a man aged 50 to 60 who received an inactivated influenza vaccine. Donor details come from another sample of the same person, matched by shared clones.

The chain employs TRBV5-1 and TRBJ2-1; tentatively, D is TRBD2 (7 bases). This CDR3 is 17 amino acids long. Germline V gene sequence: CDR1 SGHRS, CDR2 YFSETQ. Trimming stripped 0 bases from V and 1 base from J, with 14 bases between. The CDR3 sequence is CASSLVGGQGSYNEQFF. Here the CDR3 DNA reads TGCGCCAGCAGCTTGGTGGGGGGGCAGGGATCCTACAATGAGCAGTTCTTC.

This clonotype was seen only a few times. This chain uses TRBV20-1 with TRBJ2-1; D might be TRBD2 (6 bases). The CDR3 runs 14 residues. Looked up from germline, CDR1 is DFQATT and CDR2 is SNEGSKA (reference sequence). Trimming took off 6 bases at V and 1 base at J, with 13 bases between the two ends. The CDR3 DNA sequence: TGCAGTGCCGCTAGCGAGGGGTCCTACAATGAGCAGTTCTTC. Translated, it gives CSAASEGSYNEQFF.

V is TRBV7-2 and J is TRBJ2-2; TRBD1 agrees at 9 bases. V trimming: 1 base; J trimming: 5 bases; junction bases outside the gene matches: 8. The CDR3 totals 17 residues. The germline V gene has CDR1 SGHTA and CDR2 FQGNSA. CDR3 loop: CASSLVYRGRDTGELFF. CDR3 sequence (DNA): TGTGCCAGCAGCTTAGTGTACAGGGGGCGTGATACCGGGGAGCTGTTTTTT.

This clonotype was observed a few times. The chain employs TRBV5-1 and TRBJ2-5, with D tentatively TRBD1 (5 bases). Trimming cost V 4 bases and J 3 bases, with 10 bases left between them. CDR1 is SGHRS, CDR2 YFSETQ, per germline. This CDR3 has 13 residues. The CDR3 spells CASSRVREETQYF. The CDR3 DNA reads as TGCGCCAGCAGCCGGGTCAGGGAAGAGACCCAGTACTTC. The complete variable domain, with remaining parts taken from reference TRBV5-1 and TRBJ2-5, reads KAGVTQTPRYLIKTRGQQVTLSCSPISGHRSVSWYQQTPGQGLQFLFEYFSETQRNKGNFPGRFSGRQFSNSRSEMNVSTLELGDSALYLCASSRVREETQYFGPGTRLLVL.

This clonotype was detected a few times. The V call is TRBV7-6, the J call TRBJ1-6; no firm D call. The germline gives CDR1 SGHVS, CDR2 FNYEAQ. The CDR3 loop spans 14 amino acids. V shed 4 bases and J shed 9 bases, with 13 bases lying between them. The CDR3 region is CASSSQSMGSPLHF. In nucleotides, the CDR3 is TGTGCCAGCAGCTCCCAAAGTATGGGTTCACCCCTCCACTTT.

Only a few counts were recorded for this clonotype. DNA for the CDR3: TGTGCCAGCAGCCAAGGGTGGAATACGCAGTATTTT. Translated, it gives CASSQGWNTQYF. The V and J genes are TRBV3-1 and TRBJ2-3, with unresolved D. V gave up 1 base and J gave up 7 bases, with 6 bases separating them. The germline V gene has CDR1 LGHDT and CDR2 YNNKEL (reference sequence). The CDR3 loop spans 12 amino acids.

This sequence joins TRBV6-2 or TRBV6-3 and TRBJ2-3; maybe TRBD2 (6 bases). This CDR3 comprises 15 residues. V dropped 8 bases and J dropped 0 bases, with 15 bases sitting between them. Germline V gives CDR1 MNHEY, CDR2 SVGEGT. For the CDR3, the DNA is TGTGCCAGCCGACTTTTGGCGGGGAGCACAGATACGCAGTATTTT. It yields the protein CASRLLAGSTDTQYF.

This clonotype appeared a few times. This chain connects TRBV4-2 to TRBJ1-1; 9 nucleotides align to TRBD1. The J segment lost 4 bases and the V segment lost 1 base, leaving 4 bases of the junction unmatched. There are 15 residues in the CDR3. Germline values: CDR1 LGHNA, CDR2 YNFKEQ. The CDR3 DNA reads as TGTGCCAGCAGCCAAGCAGACAGGGGGAGCACTGAAGCTTTCTTT. Its translation: CASSQADRGSTEAFF.

This clonotype has just a few counts. The chain is built from TRBV20-1 and TRBJ2-1; the match to TRBD2 covers 7 bases. V dropped 0 bases and J dropped 0; count of bases not matched to a gene: 11. From germline, CDR1 is DFQATT and CDR2 SNEGSKA (reference sequence). The CDR3 length is 18 residues. The CDR3 nucleotides are TGCAGTGCTAGAGATAGGGCACGCGGGAGTGGCTCCTACAATGAGCAGTTCTTC. Amino acid sequence: CSARDRARGSGSYNEQFF.

This clonotype has at least ten counts. V is TRBV10-3 and J is TRBJ2-5; 8 bases agree with TRBD2. This CDR3 has 12 residues. V was clipped by 11 bases and J by 4 bases; unmatched bases: 6. Germline CDR1 ENHRY, CDR2 SYGVKD. The CDR3 coding sequence is TGTGCCGCCAGCGGGAGTCGAGAGACCCAGTACTTC. Amino acids: CAASGSRETQYF.